The T cell receptor beta chain under discussion was sequenced for a study of T cells in tumors after PD-1 blockade. On the study more broadly: Blood samples averaged roughly 120,000 templates (range about 22,000-260,000) and 35,000 to 40,000 unique clonotypes. Study-wide findings and caveats: Blood contained approximately 43% of the tumor's TCR clonotypes.

A remark on this clone: No antigen is known for it.

The assay was immunoSEQ multiplex PCR, and TCRdb's table has in-frame clones only and misses some. The sample records about 47,000 clones, 75% to 85% being singletons. Input was about 550 ng to 6,004 ng of genomic DNA from tumor or blood. The sequences come from PBMCs, collected before anti-PD-1 treatment. This TCR was sampled from a human donor with basal cell carcinoma.

DNA for the CDR3: TGTGCCAGCAGCCCGAATTTCGGGGGCAGCTCTGGAAACACCATATATTTT. This encodes CASSPNFGGSSGNTIYF. The chain couples TRBV5-6 to TRBJ1-3; TRBD1 is a possible D gene (6 bases). Germline V CDR1 and CDR2: SGHDT, YYEEEE. The CDR3 has 17 amino acids. V lost 4 bases and J lost 0, with 17 bases in between.